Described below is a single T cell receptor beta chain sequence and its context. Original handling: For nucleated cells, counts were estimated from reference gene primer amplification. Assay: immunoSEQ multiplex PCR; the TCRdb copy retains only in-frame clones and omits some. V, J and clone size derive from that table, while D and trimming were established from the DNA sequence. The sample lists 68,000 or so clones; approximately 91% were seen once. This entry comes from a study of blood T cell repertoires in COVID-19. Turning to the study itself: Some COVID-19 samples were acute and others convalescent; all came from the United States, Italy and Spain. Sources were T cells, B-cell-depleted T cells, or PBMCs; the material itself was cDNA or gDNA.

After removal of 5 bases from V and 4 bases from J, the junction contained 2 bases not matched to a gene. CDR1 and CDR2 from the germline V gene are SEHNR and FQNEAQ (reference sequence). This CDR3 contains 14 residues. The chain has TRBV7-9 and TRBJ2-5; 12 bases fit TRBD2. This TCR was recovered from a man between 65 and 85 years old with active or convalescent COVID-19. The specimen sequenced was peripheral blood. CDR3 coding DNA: TGTGCCAGCAGCCCGACTAGCGGGAGAGAGACCCAGTACTTC. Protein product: CASSPTSGRETQYF.